This TCR beta chain was identified during a study of CD8+CD57+ T cells in acquired aplastic anemia (dated by TCRdb to the late 2010s). Describing the broader study: A mean of approximately 3 ug of DNA, ranging from roughly 0.18 to 30 ug, was extracted from sorted CD4+ and CD8+ cells. For healthy donor samples, the average read count was roughly 9.9 million for CD4+ cells and 11.0 million for CD8+ cells. General study outcomes and caveats: CD8+ Simpson's diversity did not differ significantly between patients and healthy controls (P=0.060). Roughly 30 CD8+ CDR3 sequences were found to be shared between patients and controls, but these sequences appeared to be highly expressed in patients and within the immunodominant clones of the patients.

This clonotype appeared many times. Its antigen is not yet known. No much larger clone is present one base from it, and per-base qualities are unavailable. TCR repertoires of sorted CD4+ and CD8+ blood T cells from severe aplastic anemia patients and healthy subjects were deep-sequenced in the study. Ficoll-Paque density gradient centrifugation was used to isolate peripheral blood mononuclear cells. Before DNA extraction, CD4+ and CD8+ T cells were sorted by FACS or by magnetic beads. Profiling of TCR beta VDJ combinations and CDR3 sequences used genomic DNA as the template. An Illumina HiSeq 2000 was the platform used for TCR repertoire sequencing. The authors processed their data as follows. TRBV/TRBJ rearrangement plots, CDR3 size and DJ length profiles, and Simpson's diversity index were used to assess repertoires. Whichever DNA sequence was most abundant in the deep sequencing data was defined as the immunodominant clone. CDR3 amino acid sequences were checked for sharing between subjects and were compared against published repertoires and the VDJdb database. In TCRdb, the public reads were trimmed at Q25 with fastp and aligned with MiXCR, with productive beta chains retained. Duplicate CDR3 protein sequences are folded into a single record with the most common DNA and genes. What appears here as the V and J calls and clone size reflects TCRdb's work, not the paper's. In this sample the table shows about 190,000 distinct CDR3 sequences, roughly half of which occur a single time. The ten largest make up roughly 15% of the sample.

The germline V gene (reference sequence) gives CDR1 as DFQATT and CDR2 as SNEGSKA. The CDR3 numbers 16 residues from cysteine through phenylalanine. Only CDR3 DNA remains: 48 bases, in frame from the first base. Ends trimmed: V by 6 bases, J by 0 bases; bases unmatched to a gene: 5. The rearranged chain carries TRBV20-1 and TRBJ2-6; TRBD1 matches 10 bases in the middle. This TCR came from a human donor in good health, serving as a control. The sequenced material came from sorted CD4+, CD8+, or CD8+CD57+ T cells (not recorded which) from PBMCs. CDR3 sequence: CSAPGQGRSGANVLTF. The DNA reads as follows: TGCAGTGCCCCGGGACAGGGGCGCTCTGGGGCCAACGTCCTGACTTTC.